This T cell receptor (beta chain) was recorded in a study of cytomegalovirus exposure and HLA in healthy donors. Study in general: A subsequent analysis reported that the 120 or so validation repertoires were produced on the same platform that had also been used for the roughly 670 first-cohort repertoires.

Points from the study as a whole: Cytomegalovirus-associated status was assigned to some 160 TCR beta chains. While the bulk of TCR sequences proved rare, some public TCRs turned up in many donors.

This clone appeared a few times. What it binds is not known. Here immunoSEQ multiplex PCR was the method, and the copy in TCRdb shows in-frame clones only, minus some. Of roughly 150,000 clones listed, about 89% are singletons. Germline loops: CDR1 SGHDT, CDR2 YYEEEE. The CDR3 extends over 14 amino acids. V lost 0 bases and J lost 9, with 13 bases in between. This sequence was found in a woman aged 18 to 35 in good health and CMV-seropositive. The rearrangement links TRBV5-6 to TRBJ1-5, with a possible D match to TRBD1 (5 bases). Sequencing input: PBMCs. The CDR3 region is CASSLVKGGGPQHF. CDR3 DNA sequence: TGTGCCAGCAGCTTGGTGAAAGGCGGGGGGCCCCAGCATTTT.